Shown below are 6 T cell receptor beta chains from a single sample sequenced in a study of blood T cell repertoires in COVID-19. Some clones are missing from TCRdb's copy, which holds only in-frame ones; the method was immunoSEQ multiplex PCR. The sample has 150,000 to 200,000 clones, about 88% seen once. Sequences were obtained from PBMCs or T cells enriched from blood (not recorded which). The origin of the receptors is a woman in her 40s in a cohort exposed to, infected with or recovered from COVID-19 (not recorded which).

This clone was seen only once. The chain has TRBV4-1 and TRBJ1-1; D may be TRBD1 (5 bases). From germline, CDR1 is MGHRA and CDR2 YSYEKL. Trimming left V 2 bases short and J 1 base short, with 8 bases between. The CDR3 loop spans 14 amino acids. This CDR3 is CASSQKTANTEAFF. The CDR3, as DNA: TGCGCCAGCAGCCAAAAGACAGCGAACACTGAAGCTTTCTTT.

The chain uses TRBV19 and TRBJ2-5; 7 bases agree with TRBD1. The V and J ends lost 4 bases and 5 bases, in that order; junction bases with no gene match: 10. The CDR3 is 15 amino acids. CDR1 and CDR2 (germline): LNHDA, SQIVND (reference sequence). The CDR3 region has the DNA TGTGCCAGTAGTAGAAGGGGGCGGCTAGGTGAGACCCAGTACTTC. Translated: CASSRRGRLGETQYF. Supplemented by reference TRBV19 and TRBJ2-5, the full variable domain reads DGGITQSPKYLFRKEGQNVTLSCEQNLNHDAMYWYRQDPGQGLRLIYYSQIVNDFQKGDIAEGYSVSREKKESFPLTVTSAQKNPTAFYLCASSRRGRLGETQYFGPGTRLLVL.

The chain has TRBV27 and TRBJ1-6, with a weak D call TRBD1 (5 bases). This CDR3 has 15 amino acids. Germline loops: CDR1 MNHEY, CDR2 SMNVEV (reference sequence). The ends were cut back, 4 bases at V and 7 bases at J, with 14 bases in the middle. The CDR3 protein is CASSSGLPGNSPLHF. The CDR3 nucleotides are TGTGCCAGCAGTTCGGGACTCCCAGGGAATTCACCCCTCCACTTT.

This clone has a handful of counts. This chain connects TRBV28 to TRBJ1-5; 9 positions match TRBD1. V was clipped by 7 bases and J by 7 bases; unmatched bases: 8. CDR3 size: 14 residues. Germline V lookup: CDR1 MDHEN, CDR2 SYDVKM. CDR3 sequence (DNA): TGTGCCAGCACCCCGACAGGGGGTCAACAGCCCCAGCATTTT. Protein: CASTPTGGQQPQHF.

The chain has TRBV24-1 and TRBJ2-3, with no clear D. Trimming took 3 bases from V and 2 from J, leaving 5 bases between them. The CDR3 has 13 amino acids. Germline V gene data show CDR1 as KGHDR and CDR2 as SFDVKD. The CDR3 region has the DNA TGTGCCACCAGTGATACAGACACAGATACGCAGTATTTT. Its translation is CATSDTDTDTQYF.

The chain uses TRBV3-1 (or the pseudogene TRBV3-2) and TRBJ1-5, with TRBD1 matching over 10 bases. CDR3 length: 14 amino acids. Trimming cost V 4 bases and J 7 bases; bases outside gene matches: 4. The germline V gene has CDR1 LGHDT and CDR2 YNNKEL (reference sequence). The DNA for the CDR3 is TGTGCCAGCAGCCTGGGGACAGGGGAGCAGCCCCAGCATTTT. Its translation is CASSLGTGEQPQHF.